Following are 10 T cell receptor beta chains from one sample sequenced in a study of cytomegalovirus exposure and HLA in healthy donors (dated by TCRdb to 2016 to 2017). Library preparation used the immunoSEQ multiplex PCR assay. A mixture of 60 forward primers for TCR Vbeta segments and 13 reverse primers for TCR Jbeta segments was used in the multiplex PCR. Not all clones reach the TCRdb copy of this immuneACCESS table, which keeps in-frame sequences only. Checked studies attribute under half of the gap to unresolved V genes and leave the rest unexplained. The sample table shows about 120,000 clones, and over 60% are seen once. In total, the top ten clones hold 1.5% of the sample. Sequencing used PBMCs. The receptors were sampled from a man younger than 30 in good health and CMV-seronegative.

This clone was seen a single time. An end of the junction does not agree with germline; a read error may underlie this. This chain joins TRBV29-1 and TRBJ1-2, with TRBD1 identical over 10 bases. Germline-derived CDR1 and CDR2 are SQVTM and ANQGSEA. The CDR3 runs 15 residues. CDR3 region: CCVEGQGFPRNGYTF. The DNA for the CDR3 is TGCTGCGTTGAGGGACAGGGGTTCCCCAGGAATGGCTACACCTTC.

This clone was detected only a few times. The rearrangement links TRBV27 to TRBJ2-1, with 7 positions matching TRBD2. CDR3 length: 16 amino acids. The V and J ends lost 3 bases and 0 bases, in that order; junction bases with no gene match: 5. CDR1 and CDR2 (germline): MNHEY, SMNVEV (reference sequence). The CDR3 region is CASSFLPSGSYNEQFF. Written as DNA, the CDR3 is TGTGCCAGCAGTTTCTTGCCTAGCGGCTCCTACAATGAGCAGTTCTTC.

The chain recombines TRBV12-1 with TRBJ2-2; the D segment call TRBD1 is taken from the table without a DNA check. TRBV12-1 counts as a pseudogene. This CDR3 is built from 15 residues. The CDR3 sequence: CASSFGTGKVGELFF. The CDR3 DNA follows: TGTGCCAGCAGCTTTGGGACAGGGAAGGTCGGGGAGCTGTTTTTT.

This sequence joins TRBV25-1 and TRBJ1-2; 7 bases align to TRBD1. Trimming cost V 3 bases and J 2 bases; bases outside gene matches: 9. This CDR3 contains 16 residues. Germline values: CDR1 MGHDK, CDR2 SYGVNS. The CDR3 nucleotides are TGTGCCAGCAGTGATAGGGGGCAGGGAGGCAACTATGGCTACACCTTC. Translating gives CASSDRGQGGNYGYTF.

V gene TRBV7-9 combines with J gene TRBJ2-7; TRBD1 agrees at 7 bases. The length of the CDR3 is 19 residues. The germline CDR1 and CDR2 sequences are SEHNR and FQNEAQ (reference sequence). Germline trimming cut 5 bases from V and 2 bases from J; bases unmatched to any gene: 21. For the CDR3, the DNA is TGTGCCAGCAGCCATACAGAACTCACAGGGGACAAGCGGCCCTACGAGCAGTACTTC. This codes for CASSHTELTGDKRPYEQYF.

In regard to this clone: This sample includes further DNA sequences coding for the same CDR3. The chain carries TRBV28 and TRBJ1-5, with a weak D call TRBD1 (6 bases). CDR3 length: 18 amino acids. Per germline, CDR1 MDHEN and CDR2 SYDVKM. V was pared by 5 bases and J by 1 base, with 21 bases between. CDR3 in DNA: TGTGCCAGCAGTCGATACCCGGGGGGCGGGGGGAGCAATCAGCCCCAGCATTTT. Protein: CASSRYPGGGGSNQPQHF.

The V gene is TRBV20-1, the J gene TRBJ2-5, with a weak D call TRBD2 (5 bases). The CDR3 is 11 amino acids. Germline CDR1 DFQATT, CDR2 SNEGSKA (reference sequence). V was pared by 1 base and J by 11 bases, with 11 bases between. The CDR3 here is CSARALWEQYF. Written as DNA, the CDR3 is TGCAGTGCTAGAGCCCTTTGGGAGCAGTACTTC.

The chain is built from TRBV28 and TRBJ1-3; tentatively, D is TRBD1 (6 bases). The V gene's germline CDR1 is MDHEN and CDR2 SYDVKM. Trimming pared 5 bases from V and 0 bases from J, leaving 11 bases between. The CDR3 is 15 residues long. The CDR3 loop is CASSPTGFSGNTIYF. DNA of the CDR3: TGTGCCAGCAGTCCGACAGGCTTCTCTGGAAACACCATATATTTT.

This clone was counted only a few times. The chain combines TRBV6-4 with TRBJ2-7; perhaps TRBD2 as D (7 bases). V lost 3 bases and J lost 2, with 11 bases in between. Germline V lookup: CDR1 MRHNA, CDR2 SNTAGT. This CDR3 is 14 amino acids long. CDR3 in DNA: TGTGCCAGCAGTGAGGGGGGGGCGGCCTACGAGCAGTACTTC. Protein product: CASSEGGAAYEQYF.

This rearrangement joins TRBV5-1 to TRBJ1-2; D uncertain. This CDR3 comprises 16 residues. V lost 0 bases, J lost 2 bases, and 14 bases lay in between. Germline CDR1 and CDR2: SGHRS and YFSETQ. The CDR3 spells CASSLAVGITNYGYTF. Here the CDR3 DNA reads TGCGCCAGCAGCTTGGCCGTCGGGATAACAAACTATGGCTACACCTTC.